The 3 T cell receptor beta chains below all came from one sample that was sequenced in a study of PD-L1 blockade in urothelial cancer. The time point is: peripheral blood 6 weeks after treatment start. Produced via immunoSEQ multiplex PCR; TCRdb's table is partial and in-frame only. Among under 150,000 clones listed, around 89% were seen once. The specimen comprised PBMCs, sampled around atezolizumab (anti-PD-L1) treatment. All receptors derive from a man aged 55 to 70 with urothelial cancer.

In its sample, this clone was seen once. The chain uses TRBV10-3 and TRBJ1-1; 9 nucleotides agree with TRBD1. CDR3 length: 12 residues. Germline V gene data show CDR1 as ENHRY and CDR2 as SYGVKD. J gave up 7 bases and V 7 bases, and 4 bases lay outside the gene matches. CDR3 in DNA: TGTGCCATCATCCCGACAGGGGGTGAAGCTTTCTTT. Translated, it gives CAIIPTGGEAFF.

V gene TRBV15 combines with J gene TRBJ2-1; unclear D gene. V was cut by 2 bases and J by 0 bases, with 8 bases left in between. This CDR3 region has 15 residues. Germline CDR1 is LNHNV and CDR2 is YYDKDF (reference sequence). CDR3 nucleotide sequence: TGTGCCACCAGCAGACGTTCCAGCTCCTACAATGAGCAGTTCTTC. Translating gives CATSRRSSSYNEQFF.

This rearrangement joins TRBV9 to TRBJ2-7, with 8 bases that match TRBD1. Trimming removed 4 bases from V and 6 bases from J; junction bases left unmatched: 9. This CDR3 is built from 14 residues. The germline V gene encodes CDR1 SGDLS and CDR2 YYNGEE. CDR3 in amino acids: CASSLRDRTSEQYF. The CDR3 DNA is TGTGCCAGCAGCCTCCGGGACAGGACCAGCGAGCAGTACTTC.